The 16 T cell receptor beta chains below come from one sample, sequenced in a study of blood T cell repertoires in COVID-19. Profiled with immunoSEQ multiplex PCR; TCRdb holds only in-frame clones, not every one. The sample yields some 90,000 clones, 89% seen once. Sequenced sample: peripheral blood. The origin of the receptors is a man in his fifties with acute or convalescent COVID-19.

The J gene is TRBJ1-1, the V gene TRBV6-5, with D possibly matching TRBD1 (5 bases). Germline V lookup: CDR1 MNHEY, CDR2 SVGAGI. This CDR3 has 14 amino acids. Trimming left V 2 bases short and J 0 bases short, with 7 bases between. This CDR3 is CASSYRGLNTEAFF. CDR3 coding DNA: TGTGCCAGCAGTTACAGGGGTTTGAACACTGAAGCTTTCTTT.

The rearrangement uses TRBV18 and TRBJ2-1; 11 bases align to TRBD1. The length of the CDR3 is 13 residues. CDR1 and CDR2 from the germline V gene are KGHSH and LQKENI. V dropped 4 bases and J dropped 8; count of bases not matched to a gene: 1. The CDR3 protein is CASSRGQGDEQFF. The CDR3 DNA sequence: TGTGCCAGCTCACGGGGACAGGGGGATGAGCAGTTCTTC.

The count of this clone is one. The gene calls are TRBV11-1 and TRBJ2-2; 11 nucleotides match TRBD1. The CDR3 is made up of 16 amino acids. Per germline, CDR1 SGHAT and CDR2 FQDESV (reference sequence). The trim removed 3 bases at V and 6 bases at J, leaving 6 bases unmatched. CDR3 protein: CASSFLGQGGSGELFF. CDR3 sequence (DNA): TGTGCCAGCAGCTTTCTGGGACAGGGGGGGTCCGGGGAGCTGTTTTTT.

As DNA, the CDR3 is TGTGCCAGCAGTTCGTCGGGAATCGGACAGCCCCAGCATTTT. Residues: CASSSSGIGQPQHF. The V gene is TRBV6-6, the J gene TRBJ1-5; D remains ambiguous. V was pared by 4 bases and J by 7 bases, with 14 bases between. Germline CDR1 MNHNY, CDR2 SVGAGI (reference sequence). There are 14 residues in the CDR3.

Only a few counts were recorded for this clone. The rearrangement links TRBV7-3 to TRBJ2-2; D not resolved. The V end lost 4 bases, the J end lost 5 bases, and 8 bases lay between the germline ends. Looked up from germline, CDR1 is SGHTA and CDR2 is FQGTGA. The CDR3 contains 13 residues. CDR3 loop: CASSSQRTGELFF. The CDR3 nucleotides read TGTGCCAGCAGCTCCCAGAGGACCGGGGAGCTGTTTTTT.

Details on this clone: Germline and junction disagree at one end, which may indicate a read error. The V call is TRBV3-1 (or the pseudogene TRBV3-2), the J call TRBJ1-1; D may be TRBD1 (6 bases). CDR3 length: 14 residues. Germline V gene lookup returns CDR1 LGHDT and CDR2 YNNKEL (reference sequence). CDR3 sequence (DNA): TGTGCCAGCAGAGGGGCAGGGGTGGCCACTGAGGCTTTCTTT. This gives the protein CASRGAGVATEAFF.

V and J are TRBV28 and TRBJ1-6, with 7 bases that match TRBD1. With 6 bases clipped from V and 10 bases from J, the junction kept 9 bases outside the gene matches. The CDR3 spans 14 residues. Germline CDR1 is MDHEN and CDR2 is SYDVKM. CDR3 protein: CASSSDRYNSPLHF. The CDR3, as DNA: TGTGCCAGCAGCTCGGACAGGTACAACTCACCCCTCCACTTT.

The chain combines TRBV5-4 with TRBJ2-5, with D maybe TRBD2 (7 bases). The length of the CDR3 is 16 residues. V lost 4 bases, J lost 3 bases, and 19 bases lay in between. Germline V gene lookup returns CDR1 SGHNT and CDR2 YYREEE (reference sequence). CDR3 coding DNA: TGTGCCAGCAGCCCCAGGGGCGGGAGTTCTAAAGAGACCCAGTACTTC. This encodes CASSPRGGSSKETQYF.

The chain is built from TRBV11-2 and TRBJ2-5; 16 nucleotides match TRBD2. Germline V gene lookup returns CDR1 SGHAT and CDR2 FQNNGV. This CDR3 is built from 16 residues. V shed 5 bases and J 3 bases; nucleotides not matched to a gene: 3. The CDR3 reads CASSPGTSGGEETQYF. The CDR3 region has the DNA TGTGCCAGCAGCCCCGGGACTAGCGGGGGGGAAGAGACCCAGTACTTC.

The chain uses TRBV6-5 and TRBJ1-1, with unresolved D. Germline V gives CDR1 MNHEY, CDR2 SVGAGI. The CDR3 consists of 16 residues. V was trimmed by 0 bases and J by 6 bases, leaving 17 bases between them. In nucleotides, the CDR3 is TGTGCCAGCAGTTACTCAATCGGGGAGGCTGTCCCTGAAGCTTTCTTT. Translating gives CASSYSIGEAVPEAFF.

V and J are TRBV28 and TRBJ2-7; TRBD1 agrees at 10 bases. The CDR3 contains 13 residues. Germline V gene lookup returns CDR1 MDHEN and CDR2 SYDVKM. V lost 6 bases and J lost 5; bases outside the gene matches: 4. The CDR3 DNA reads TGTGCCAGCAGAGGACAGGGGGTTAACGAGCAGTACTTC. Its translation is CASRGQGVNEQYF.

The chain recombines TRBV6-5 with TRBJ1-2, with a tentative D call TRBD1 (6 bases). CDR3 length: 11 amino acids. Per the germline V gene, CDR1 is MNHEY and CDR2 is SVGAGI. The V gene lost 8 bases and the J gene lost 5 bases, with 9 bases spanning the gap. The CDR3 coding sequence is TGTGCCAGCCAGGGGAATTATGGCTACACCTTC. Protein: CASQGNYGYTF.

This chain's CDR3 is CASSLTGSTGSYGYTF. The CDR3, as DNA: TGTGCCAGCAGCTTAACAGGGTCGACGGGTTCCTATGGCTACACCTTC. The chain carries TRBV7-6 and TRBJ1-2; D might be TRBD1 (6 bases). V was shortened by 2 bases and J by 4 bases, with 17 bases between the two germline ends. Germline CDR1 is SGHVS and CDR2 is FNYEAQ. CDR3 length: 16 amino acids.

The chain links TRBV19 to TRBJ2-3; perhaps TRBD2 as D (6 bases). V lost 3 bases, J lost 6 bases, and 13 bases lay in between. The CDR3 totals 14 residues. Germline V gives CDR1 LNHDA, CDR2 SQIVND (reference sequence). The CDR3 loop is CASSIGGFEDTQYF. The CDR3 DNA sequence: TGTGCCAGTAGTATCGGAGGGTTTGAGGATACGCAGTATTTT.

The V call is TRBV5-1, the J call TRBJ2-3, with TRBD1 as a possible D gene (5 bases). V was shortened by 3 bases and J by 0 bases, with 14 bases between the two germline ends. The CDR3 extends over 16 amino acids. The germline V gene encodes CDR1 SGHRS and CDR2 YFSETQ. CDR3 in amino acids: CASSSTVSKSTDTQYF. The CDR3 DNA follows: TGCGCCAGCAGCTCGACAGTCTCGAAAAGCACAGATACGCAGTATTTT.

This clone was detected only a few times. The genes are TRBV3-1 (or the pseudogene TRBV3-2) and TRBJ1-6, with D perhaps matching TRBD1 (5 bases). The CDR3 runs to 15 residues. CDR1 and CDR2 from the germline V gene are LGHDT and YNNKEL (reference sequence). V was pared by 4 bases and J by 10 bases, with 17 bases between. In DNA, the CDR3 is TGTGCCAGCAGCCCCCTCCTAGGGGCAAGGTCACCCCTCCACTTT. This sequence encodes CASSPLLGARSPLHF.